This is a list of T cell receptor beta chains from one sample in a study of cytotoxic CD8 clonotypes in ibrutinib-treated CLL. Profiled with immunoSEQ multiplex PCR; TCRdb holds only in-frame clones, not every one. The sample carries about 68,000 clones, 90% recorded once. This sample comprised PBMCs, obtained after 12 months of ibrutinib treatment. The receptors were gathered from a human donor with chronic lymphocytic leukemia. The CDR3 runs from the conserved cysteine through the conserved F or W. The D gene is left open where the match is weak. The size entry is marked missing in some rows and otherwise reads once, few, many or a size class.

D gene,J gene,clone size,V gene,CDR3 protein,CDR3 DNA
TRBD2,TRBJ2-1,.,TRBV7-9,CASSLVLAGRHEQFF,TGTGCCAGCAGCTTAGTTCTAGCGGGGAGGCATGAGCAGTTCTTC
.,TRBJ1-1,once,TRBV11-3,CASSATGNTEAFF,TGTGCCAGCAGCGCGACAGGAAACACTGAAGCTTTCTTT
TRBD1,TRBJ1-1,.,TRBV25-1,CASSELGDRNTEAFF,TGTGCCAGCAGTGAATTGGGGGACAGGAACACTGAAGCTTTCTTT
.,TRBJ2-7,once,TRBV7-2,CASSLGAEAGRYEQYF,TGTGCCAGCAGCTTGGGAGCGGAGGCGGGCAGATACGAGCAGTACTTC
.,TRBJ1-1,.,TRBV19,CASSNIGWDTEAFF,TGTGCCAGTAGTAACATAGGGTGGGACACTGAAGCTTTCTTT
TRBD2,TRBJ2-3,.,TRBV6-1,CASSEVSGRALDTQYF,TGTGCCAGCAGTGAAGTGAGCGGGAGGGCCCTAGATACGCAGTATTTT
.,TRBJ2-1,.,TRBV7-2,CASSLQADDYNEQFF,TGTGCCAGCAGCTTACAAGCGGATGATTACAATGAGCAGTTCTTC
TRBD1,TRBJ1-2,once,TRBV18,CASSRSGTGTNYGYTF,TGTGCCAGCTCGAGGAGCGGGACAGGGACTAACTATGGCTACACCTTC
.,TRBJ1-1,once,TRBV4-1,CASSHTGRGKQNTEAFF,TGCGCCAGCAGCCATACAGGGAGAGGGAAGCAAAACACTGAAGCTTTCTTT
.,TRBJ1-2,.,TRBV29-1,CSAGGGGAYGYTF,TGCAGCGCTGGAGGCGGGGGCGCCTATGGCTACACCTTC
.,TRBJ1-5,.,TRBV5-1,CASSLAPGDSNQPQHF,TGCGCCAGCAGCTTGGCCCCAGGGGATAGCAATCAGCCCCAGCATTTT
.,TRBJ2-1,once,TRBV5-1,CASSWSSSSYNEQFF,TGCGCCAGCAGCTGGAGTTCTAGCTCCTACAATGAGCAGTTCTTC
TRBD1,TRBJ2-3,.,TRBV4-3,CASSQRTGSDTQYF,TGCGCCAGCAGCCAACGGACAGGGTCCGATACGCAGTATTTT
.,TRBJ1-2,.,TRBV30,CAWSVNADVYTF,TGTGCCTGGAGTGTGAACGCGGATGTCTACACCTTC
TRBD2,TRBJ2-1,.,TRBV6-1,CASSDLGLASNEQFF,TGTGCCAGCAGTGACCTGGGACTAGCGAGCAATGAGCAGTTCTTC
.,TRBJ2-4,.,TRBV2,CASVPTGTGGSKNIQYF,TGTGCCAGCGTCCCCACGGGTACAGGAGGTTCCAAAAACATTCAGTACTTC
TRBD2,TRBJ2-1,.,TRBV7-9,CASSPLREARGFSDEQFF,TGTGCCAGCAGCCCCCTGCGGGAGGCTCGCGGTTTCTCTGATGAGCAGTTCTTC
.,TRBJ2-1,.,TRBV6-5,CASSYRPSQTQFF,TGTGCCAGCAGTTATCGTCCTTCACAGACCCAGTTCTTC
TRBD2,TRBJ2-3,.,TRBV4-3,CASSQTPGLAGGIGTDTQYF,TGCGCCAGCAGCCAAACGCCGGGACTAGCGGGAGGTATCGGCACAGATACGCAGTATTTT
TRBD1,TRBJ2-7,.,TRBV10-2,CASTGQRVYEQYF,TGCGCCAGTACGGGACAGCGAGTCTACGAGCAGTACTTC
.,TRBJ1-3,.,TRBV5-5,CASSSRVLGSGNTIYF,TGTGCCAGCAGCTCACGGGTTCTTGGCTCTGGAAACACCATATATTTT
TRBD2,TRBJ2-7,.,TRBV5-1,CASSLVIAGGAYEQYF,TGCGCCAGCAGCTTGGTCATAGCGGGAGGAGCCTACGAGCAGTACTTC
.,TRBJ2-3,medium-sized,TRBV6-4,CASSDSATSTDTQYF,TGTGCCAGCAGTGACTCCGCCACAAGCACAGATACGCAGTATTTT
.,TRBJ2-7,once,TRBV2,CASTYTSGVEQYF,TGTGCCAGCACCTACACCAGTGGGGTCGAGCAGTACTTC
TRBD2,TRBJ2-7,.,TRBV5-1,CASRVAGGLYEQYF,TGCGCCAGCAGAGTAGCGGGAGGGCTTTATGAGCAGTACTTC
.,TRBJ1-2,.,TRBV19,CASSPLTSSYGYTF,TGTGCCAGTAGTCCTCTTACATCGAGCTATGGCTACACCTTC
.,TRBJ2-3,.,TRBV5-4,CASSLFGYTDTQYF,TGTGCCAGCAGCTTGTTCGGATACACAGATACGCAGTATTTT
TRBD2,TRBJ2-1,.,TRBV11-3,CASSQVAGGGYGEQFF,TGTGCCAGCAGCCAAGTAGCGGGAGGGGGGTACGGTGAGCAGTTCTTC
.,TRBJ1-1,.,TRBV4-1,CASSDKEGTEAFF,TGCGCCAGCAGCGACAAGGAAGGCACTGAAGCTTTCTTT
TRBD1,TRBJ2-7,once,TRBV5-1,CASSWTGTGAYEQYF,TGCGCCAGCAGCTGGACCGGGACAGGGGCCTACGAGCAGTACTTC
.,TRBJ1-5,.,TRBV28,CASNTRRTNQPQHF,TGTGCCAGCAACACCCGTCGTACGAATCAGCCCCAGCATTTT
.,TRBJ1-3,.,TRBV10-3,CAISDGASGNTIYF,TGTGCCATCAGTGACGGGGCCTCTGGAAACACCATATATTTT
.,TRBJ1-2,once,TRBV9,CASSVDGGHGYTF,TGTGCCAGCAGCGTAGACGGGGGCCATGGCTACACCTTC
.,TRBJ1-2,.,TRBV11-2,CASAPTGGVVIDGYTF,TGTGCCAGCGCGCCAACCGGGGGGGTTGTTATCGATGGCTACACCTTC
TRBD1,TRBJ2-7,.,TRBV6-6,CASSQGTGAYEQYF,TGTGCCAGCAGTCAGGGGACAGGGGCCTACGAGCAGTACTTC
.,TRBJ1-1,.,TRBV7-3,CASSLQGPNTEAFF,TGTGCCAGCAGCTTACAGGGTCCGAACACTGAAGCTTTCTTT
.,TRBJ1-5,.,TRBV11-3,CASSFDSNQPQHF,TGTGCCAGCAGCTTCGACAGTAATCAGCCCCAGCATTTT
.,TRBJ2-7,.,TRBV6-5,CASRLGGPSYEQYF,TGTGCCAGCAGGCTCGGCGGCCCCTCCTACGAGCAGTACTTC
.,TRBJ2-7,.,TRBV21-1,CASSKRNKTYEQYF,TGTGCCAGCAGCAAGCGGAACAAGACCTACGAGCAGTACTTC
.,TRBJ1-5,.,TRBV4-1,CASSQDRGIGSNQPQHF,TGCGCCAGCAGCCAAGATCGAGGCATAGGAAGCAATCAGCCCCAGCATTTT
TRBD1,TRBJ1-3,.,TRBV19,CASIGQDGNTIYF,TGTGCCAGTATCGGACAGGATGGAAACACCATATATTTT
.,TRBJ1-4,once,TRBV18,CASSPGSSNYEKLFF,TGTGCCAGCTCACCAGGCAGTTCTAACTATGAAAAACTGTTTTTT
TRBD1,TRBJ1-2,.,TRBV19,CASSMGGQGVINYGYTF,TGTGCCAGTAGTATGGGCGGACAGGGAGTGATCAACTATGGCTACACCTTC
.,TRBJ1-2,few,TRBV18,CASSPDGHSGYGYTF,TGTGCCAGCTCACCAGATGGCCACTCGGGCTATGGCTACACCTTC
TRBD2,TRBJ2-3,.,TRBV7-3,CASSLAGRTDTQYF,TGTGCCAGCAGCCTAGCGGGGCGCACAGATACGCAGTATTTT
.,TRBJ2-1,.,TRBV5-1,CASSFTGSGYNEQFF,TGCGCCAGCAGCTTTACGGGTAGCGGATACAATGAGCAGTTCTTC
.,TRBJ2-2,once,TRBV7-9,CASSPREGRSNTGELFF,TGTGCCAGCAGCCCGCGAGAGGGACGCTCGAACACCGGGGAGCTGTTTTTT
.,TRBJ2-5,once,TRBV23-1,CASRRQETQYF,TGCGCCAGCAGGCGACAAGAGACCCAGTACTTC
.,TRBJ2-7,.,TRBV4-1,CASSQAYEQYF,TGTGCCAGCAGCCAAGCCTACGAGCAGTACTTC
TRBD2,TRBJ2-3,.,TRBV10-3,CAISEAGAYTQYF,TGTGCCATCAGTGAAGCGGGGGCTTATACGCAGTATTTT
.,TRBJ2-2,.,TRBV11-3,CASSPDPNTGELFF,TGTGCCAGCAGCCCCGACCCGAACACCGGGGAGCTGTTTTTT
.,TRBJ2-4,.,TRBV9,CASSPRDTIAKNIQYF,TGTGCCAGCAGCCCGCGGGACACCATAGCCAAAAACATTCAGTACTTC
.,TRBJ1-5,.,TRBV19,CASSQLGGSNQPQHF,TGTGCCAGTAGCCAACTAGGGGGAAGCAATCAGCCCCAGCATTTT
TRBD1,TRBJ1-5,.,TRBV15,CATSSPTGTGGSYSNQPQHF,TGTGCCACCAGCTCCCCCACCGGGACAGGGGGTTCCTATAGCAATCAGCCCCAGCATTTT
.,TRBJ1-5,.,TRBV7-8,CASSLDGQYNQPQHF,TGTGCCAGCAGCTTAGACGGACAGTACAATCAGCCCCAGCATTTT